This T cell receptor (beta chain) is drawn from a study of cytomegalovirus exposure and HLA in healthy donors. The CDR3 loop spans 15 amino acids. V was clipped by 7 bases and J by 2 bases, with 18 bases between them. Germline V gene data show CDR1 as SGHRS and CDR2 as YFSETQ. The PCR made use of 60 Vbeta and 13 Jbeta primers. Assay used: immunoSEQ multiplex PCR; TCRdb lists only in-frame clones, some missing. The sample yields about 160,000 clones, 75% to 80% seen once. The rearrangement joins TRBV5-1 to TRBJ2-5, with D tentatively TRBD1 (8 bases). Sequences were obtained from PBMCs. The clonotype was recovered from a woman aged 40 to 55 in good health and CMV-seronegative. The CDR3 DNA reads as TGCGCCAGCTGCTCCGGGGGGACAGGTCAAGAGACCCAGTACTTC. Its translation is CASCSGGTGQETQYF.